These 30 T cell receptor beta chains were sequenced from one sample in a study of cytomegalovirus exposure and HLA in healthy donors. Assay used: immunoSEQ multiplex PCR; TCRdb lists only in-frame clones, some missing. This table holds 55,000 to 75,000 clones, approximately 90% found once. Input material: PBMCs. Every receptor here comes from a man aged 18 to 30 in good health and CMV-seronegative.

The chain combines TRBV7-9 with TRBJ1-3; 7 bases align to TRBD1. This CDR3 is 16 amino acids long. The germline gives CDR1 SEHNR, CDR2 FQNEAQ (reference sequence). V was pared by 2 bases and J by 2 bases, with 6 bases of the junction left unmatched. CDR3 region: CASSLNNRGTGNTIYF. DNA for the CDR3: TGTGCCAGCAGCTTAAATAACAGGGGCACTGGAAACACCATATATTTT.

The rearrangement uses TRBV7-3 and TRBJ2-1; maybe TRBD2 (6 bases). With 5 bases removed from V and 6 bases from J, the gap between germline ends came to 14 bases. CDR3 length equals 14 residues. Germline V lookup: CDR1 SGHTA, CDR2 FQGTGA. The CDR3 coding sequence is TGTGCCAGCAGCCCCCGCGGGGCCGCCAATGAGCAGTTCTTC. This gives the protein CASSPRGAANEQFF.

The CDR3 coding sequence is TGTGCCAGCAGTTTGGGGGGGCCAAGCAATCAGCCCCAGCATTTT. Its protein product is CASSLGGPSNQPQHF. This sequence joins TRBV28 and TRBJ1-5; D may be TRBD1 (6 bases). The CDR3 contains 15 residues. Between the trimmed V and J ends, which lost 3 bases and 1 base, there was a span of 10 bases. The V gene's germline CDR1 is MDHEN and CDR2 SYDVKM.

This clone has only one observation. The chain couples TRBV6-1 to TRBJ1-4; D is perhaps TRBD1 (6 bases). The V gene's germline CDR1 is MNHNS and CDR2 SASEGT. V was pared by 6 bases and J by 8 bases, with 16 bases between. This CDR3 spans 14 amino acids. CDR3 sequence (DNA): TGTGCCAGCAGCGTGGGGGCAGGAGGCGAAAAACTGTTTTTT. It translates to CASSVGAGGEKLFF.

V gene TRBV9 combines with J gene TRBJ2-3; weak D call: TRBD1 (6 bases). V gave up 0 bases and J gave up 6 bases, with 14 bases separating them. Germline V gene sequence: CDR1 SGDLS, CDR2 YYNGEE. The CDR3 is 15 amino acids. In nucleotides, the CDR3 is TGTGCCAGCAGCGTAGGTCTGGGGGCGATTGATACGCAGTATTTT. Translated: CASSVGLGAIDTQYF.

The chain recombines TRBV5-1 with TRBJ1-2, with TRBD1 matching over 9 bases. This CDR3 has 15 residues. Germline V gives CDR1 SGHRS, CDR2 YFSETQ. The V segment lost 4 bases and the J segment 7 bases; nucleotides outside the gene matches: 11. The chain's CDR3 is CASSPDPGQGPGYTF. CDR3 bases: TGCGCCAGCAGCCCGGACCCGGGACAGGGCCCTGGCTACACCTTC.

This clone was counted a few times. The gene calls are TRBV18 and TRBJ2-7; TRBD1 agrees at 10 bases. V was clipped by 3 bases and J by 5 bases; unmatched bases: 4. Germline assignment: CDR1 KGHSH and CDR2 LQKENI. The CDR3 loop spans 14 amino acids. The CDR3, as DNA: TGTGCCAGCTCACCGGGACAGGGGTCACACGAGCAGTACTTC. It codes for CASSPGQGSHEQYF.

The rearrangement joins TRBV28 to TRBJ1-2, with TRBD1 identical over 7 bases. This CDR3 is 15 amino acids long. J gave up 7 bases and V 0 bases, and 8 bases lay outside the gene matches. Germline assignment: CDR1 MDHEN and CDR2 SYDVKM. CDR3 DNA: TGTGCCAGCAGTTTATGGGCTCAGGGGGATGGTGGCTACACCTTC. Translated, it gives CASSLWAQGDGGYTF.

This chain links TRBV2 with TRBJ2-2; 8 bases are shared with TRBD2. Germline lookup yields CDR1 SNHLY and CDR2 FYNNEI. Trimming at V came to 4 bases and at J to 6 bases, leaving 1 base not matched to a gene. This CDR3 has 13 residues. The CDR3: CASSASGPGELFF. DNA for the CDR3: TGTGCCAGCAGTGCTAGCGGGCCCGGGGAGCTGTTTTTT.

This chain joins TRBV6-6 and TRBJ2-1; the match to TRBD2 covers 7 bases. Germline V gives CDR1 MNHNY, CDR2 SVGAGI (reference sequence). This CDR3 spans 15 amino acids. Trimming cost V 2 bases and J 10 bases; bases outside gene matches: 11. The CDR3 spells CASSYTGAGRDEQFF. The CDR3 DNA reads as TGTGCCAGCAGTTACACAGGAGCAGGGAGGGACGAGCAGTTCTTC.

V gene TRBV30 combines with J gene TRBJ1-2; D may be TRBD1 (6 bases). This CDR3 has 12 amino acids. Germline values: CDR1 GTSNPN, CDR2 SVGIG (reference sequence). V lost 5 bases to trimming and J lost 8 bases, with 15 bases between them. The CDR3 region has the DNA TGTGCCTGGGGCGTGGGGGCTGGAGGCTACACCTTC. Its protein product is CAWGVGAGGYTF.

The chain combines TRBV12-5 with TRBJ2-3; weak D call: TRBD1 (6 bases). From germline, CDR1 is LGHNT and CDR2 FRNRAP. The ends were cut back, 6 bases at V and 5 bases at J, with 15 bases in the middle. This CDR3 has 14 amino acids. CDR3 protein: CASGPDSRGDTQYF. The CDR3 DNA reads TGTGCTAGTGGCCCGGACAGCCGCGGAGATACGCAGTATTTT. The full variable domain, its missing parts supplied by reference TRBV12-5 and TRBJ2-3, is DARVTQTPRHKVTEMGQEVTMRCQPILGHNTVFWYRQTMMQGLELLAYFRNRAPLDDSGMPKDRFSAEMPDATLATLKIQPSEPRDSAVYFCASGPDSRGDTQYFGPGTRLTVL.

This clone was seen only a few times. V usage is TRBV18 and J usage is TRBJ2-7, with 7 bases identical to TRBD2. V was pared by 4 bases and J by 0 bases, with 3 bases of the junction left unmatched. CDR1 is KGHSH and CDR2 is LQKENI in the germline V gene. The CDR3 spans 14 residues. The CDR3 sequence: CASSLGGSSYEQYF. CDR3 in DNA: TGTGCCAGCTCACTGGGGGGGAGCTCCTACGAGCAGTACTTC.

The J gene is TRBJ1-2, the V gene TRBV28; D is perhaps TRBD1 (6 bases). The CDR3 extends over 13 amino acids. The ends were cut back, 6 bases at V and 8 bases at J, with 16 bases in the middle. From germline, CDR1 is MDHEN and CDR2 SYDVKM. The CDR3 coding sequence is TGTGCCAGCAGCCTACAGGGCGCTAGCGGCTACACCTTC. This translates into CASSLQGASGYTF.

As to this clone: The same CDR3 also results from other DNA sequences found in this sample. V usage is TRBV9 and J usage is TRBJ2-1; 9 bases are shared with TRBD2. This CDR3 is built from 14 residues. V lost 2 bases and J lost 5; bases outside the gene matches: 2. The germline V gene has CDR1 SGDLS and CDR2 YYNGEE. In DNA, the CDR3 is TGTGCCAGCAGCGTGACTAGCGGAAACAATGAGCAGTTCTTC. It translates to CASSVTSGNNEQFF.

The rearrangement links TRBV25-1 to TRBJ2-3, with a tentative D call TRBD1 (5 bases). The V end lost 2 bases, the J end lost 4 bases, and 10 bases lay between the germline ends. Germline CDR1 reads MGHDK; CDR2 reads SYGVNS. This CDR3 has 14 amino acids. The CDR3 nucleotides are TGTGCCAGCAGTGAAGCTCAGGGTCCAGATACGCAGTATTTT. This encodes CASSEAQGPDTQYF. The complete variable domain, with remaining parts taken from reference TRBV25-1 and TRBJ2-3, reads EADIYQTPRYLVIGTGKKITLECSQTMGHDKMYWYQQDPGMELHLIHYSYGVNSTEKGDLSSESTVSRIRTEHFPLTLESARPSHTSQYLCASSEAQGPDTQYFGPGTRLTVL.

In this sample, this clone turned up once. CDR3 sequence (DNA): TGTGCCAGCAGCCCGGCGGGGGGCCGGCCGCTACCTGAAGCTTTCTTT. This translates into CASSPAGGRPLPEAFF. This rearrangement joins TRBV28 to TRBJ1-1; D perhaps matches TRBD1 (6 bases). The CDR3 totals 16 residues. Germline V lookup: CDR1 MDHEN, CDR2 SYDVKM. Between the trimmed V and J ends, which lost 6 bases and 6 bases, there was a span of 23 bases. Supplemented by reference TRBV28 and TRBJ1-1, the full variable domain reads DVKVTQSSRYLVKRTGEKVFLECVQDMDHENMFWYRQDPGLGLRLIYFSYDVKMKEKGDIPEGYSVSREKKERFSLILESASTNQTSMYLCASSPAGGRPLPEAFFGQGTRLTVV.

This chain joins TRBV11-2 and TRBJ2-2, with D maybe TRBD1 (6 bases). The CDR3 extends over 16 amino acids. Trimming removed 5 bases from V and 1 base from J, with 14 bases in between. Germline assignment: CDR1 SGHAT and CDR2 FQNNGV. The CDR3 is CASSRSGQWNTGELFF. The DNA of the CDR3 is TGTGCCAGCAGCCGATCTGGACAGTGGAACACCGGGGAGCTGTTTTTT.

The chain employs TRBV7-2 and TRBJ1-1; D perhaps matches TRBD1 (5 bases). Per germline, CDR1 SGHTA and CDR2 FQGNSA. V was trimmed by 5 bases and J by 2 bases, leaving 18 bases between them. This CDR3 is 16 amino acids long. CDR3 coding DNA: TGTGCCAGCAGCCCCTCCCCAGGACACGCCAACACTGAAGCTTTCTTT. This sequence encodes CASSPSPGHANTEAFF.

The chain employs TRBV7-8 and TRBJ2-5; D gene ambiguous. CDR3 size: 13 residues. Germline assignment: CDR1 SGHVS and CDR2 FQNEAQ. V was clipped by 1 base and J by 4 bases, with 7 bases between them. The chain's CDR3 is CASSLGPGETQYF. CDR3 DNA sequence: TGTGCCAGCAGCTTAGGCCCCGGAGAGACCCAGTACTTC.

The rearrangement links TRBV9 to TRBJ1-3; perhaps TRBD1 as D (5 bases). Germline V gene lookup returns CDR1 SGDLS and CDR2 YYNGEE. CDR3 size: 16 residues. V gave up 0 bases and J gave up 0 bases, with 10 bases separating them. CDR3 loop: CASSVGGLFSGNTIYF. DNA of the CDR3: TGTGCCAGCAGCGTAGGGGGACTCTTCTCTGGAAACACCATATATTTT.

The J gene is TRBJ1-5, the V gene TRBV28, with unresolved D. V lost 3 bases and J lost 1, with 7 bases in between. The CDR3 extends over 14 amino acids. Germline CDR1 MDHEN, CDR2 SYDVKM. CDR3 bases: TGTGCCAGCAGTTTGAGTCCCAGCAATCAGCCCCAGCATTTT. It yields the protein CASSLSPSNQPQHF.

The chain couples TRBV5-8 to TRBJ1-5; 8 bases map to TRBD1. The CDR3 runs to 16 residues. J lost 6 bases, V lost 1 base, and 9 bases had no gene match. Per germline, CDR1 SGHTS and CDR2 YDEGEE. The CDR3: CASSLLGVRGLQPQHF. CDR3 bases: TGTGCCAGCAGCTTGTTGGGGGTCAGGGGGCTTCAGCCCCAGCATTTT.

This rearrangement joins TRBV15 to TRBJ1-4; unclear D gene. This CDR3 has 15 amino acids. In germline, CDR1 is LNHNV, CDR2 YYDKDF (reference sequence). Trimming left V 5 bases short and J 0 bases short, with 10 bases between. This CDR3 is CATSPDTSTNEKLFF. In DNA, the CDR3 is TGTGCCACCAGCCCCGACACGTCAACTAATGAAAAACTGTTTTTT.

The chain links TRBV7-2 to TRBJ1-5, with D perhaps TRBD1 (5 bases). The CDR3 contains 16 residues. Between the trimmed V and J ends, which lost 1 base and 1 base, there was a span of 11 bases. Germline loops: CDR1 SGHTA, CDR2 FQGNSA. CDR3 protein: CASSLVPRESNQPQHF. The CDR3 DNA is TGTGCCAGCAGCTTAGTTCCCAGGGAAAGCAATCAGCCCCAGCATTTT.

The chain uses TRBV18 and TRBJ2-1; 12 positions agree with TRBD2. Trimming at V came to 3 bases and at J to 5 bases, leaving 11 bases not matched to a gene. CDR1 and CDR2 (germline): KGHSH, LQKENI. The CDR3 consists of 18 residues. The CDR3 nucleotides read TGTGCCAGCTCACCGAGACTAGCGGGAGTTCAAGTCGACAATGAGCAGTTCTTC. As protein: CASSPRLAGVQVDNEQFF. Full variable domain (remainder filled in from reference TRBV18 and TRBJ2-1): NAGVMQNPRHLVRRRGQEARLRCSPMKGHSHVYWYRQLPEEGLKFMVYLQKENIIDESGMPKERFSAEFPKEGPSILRIQQVVRGDSAAYFCASSPRLAGVQVDNEQFFGPGTRLTVL.

CDR3 nucleotides: TGTGCCATCAGTTGGAGGGTAGGCGAGACCCAGTACTTC. As protein: CAISWRVGETQYF. This chain uses TRBV10-3 with TRBJ2-5; D is possibly TRBD2 (6 bases). Germline values: CDR1 ENHRY, CDR2 SYGVKD. CDR3 size: 13 residues. The V gene lost 5 bases and the J gene lost 5 bases, with 12 bases spanning the gap.

J is TRBJ1-5 and V is TRBV27; D may be TRBD1 (6 bases). Germline V lookup: CDR1 MNHEY, CDR2 SMNVEV (reference sequence). The CDR3 is made up of 15 amino acids. Trimming stripped 8 bases from V and 0 bases from J, with 14 bases between. CDR3 sequence (DNA): TGTGCCAGCGGAGCGGGGGCATATAGCAATCAGCCCCAGCATTTT. Residues: CASGAGAYSNQPQHF.

The gene calls are TRBV10-3 and TRBJ2-7; TRBD1 aligns across 7 bases. The CDR3 length is 14 residues. V lost 3 bases, J lost 2 bases, and 4 bases stayed unmatched. Germline CDR1 and CDR2: ENHRY and SYGVKD. The CDR3 spells CAISDRDRTYEQYF. In DNA, the CDR3 is TGTGCCATCAGTGACCGGGACAGAACCTACGAGCAGTACTTC.

This clone was observed a handful of times. CDR3 nucleotide sequence: TGTGCCAGCAGCTTGGGGGCCATCACGGGGGAGCAGTACTTC. This translates into CASSLGAITGEQYF. The chain links TRBV7-6 to TRBJ2-7; TRBD1 is a possible D gene (6 bases). In germline, CDR1 is SGHVS, CDR2 FNYEAQ. Deletions cut 3 bases from V and 7 bases from J, with 16 bases between. The CDR3 runs 14 residues.